The next 10 T cell receptor beta chains were all read from a single sample in a study of response to subunit inactivated influenza vaccine. MiXCR, applied by TCRdb to the RT-PCR reads, yields one record per CDR3 protein. The sample lists approximately 700,000 distinct CDR3 sequences, more than 15% occurring once. The specimen comprised PBMCs from blood, sampled 11 to 12 days after vaccination. Every receptor here comes from a man between 45 and 60 years old who received an inactivated influenza vaccine.

In nucleotides, the CDR3 is TGTGCCAGCAGCTTAGATAGTGGTCTCAGGGGGCGAGAGACCCAGTACTTC. Translating it yields CASSLDSGLRGRETQYF. This chain links TRBV7-9 with TRBJ2-5; 8 nucleotides agree with TRBD1. Germline loops: CDR1 SEHNR, CDR2 FQNEAQ (reference sequence). The CDR3 contains 17 residues. The junction had 11 bases not matched to a gene; V was cut back by 1 base and J by 4 bases.

In its sample, this clonotype was seen many times. This chain links TRBV15 with TRBJ2-1; TRBD1 agrees at 9 bases. The CDR3 sequence is 16 residues long. Germline values: CDR1 LNHNV, CDR2 YYDKDF (reference sequence). Trimming took 8 bases from V and 3 from J; bases not matched to a gene: 11. The CDR3 loop is CATERGGTGIYNEQFF. As DNA, the CDR3 is TGTGCCACCGAAAGAGGGGGGACAGGGATCTACAATGAGCAGTTCTTC.

This clonotype has at least ten counts. The V gene is TRBV5-6, the J gene TRBJ2-1, with D perhaps TRBD1 (5 bases). The CDR3 sequence is 15 residues long. Germline values: CDR1 SGHDT, CDR2 YYEEEE. V dropped 3 bases and J dropped 2 bases, with 12 bases sitting between them. The CDR3 DNA sequence: TGTGCCAGCAGCTACACAGGTGTCGCCTACAATGAGCAGTTCTTC. It specifies CASSYTGVAYNEQFF.

The rearrangement uses TRBV7-2 and TRBJ2-2; no clear D. Germline CDR1 reads SGHTA; CDR2 reads FQGNSA. The CDR3 extends over 13 amino acids. Trimming took off 3 bases at V and 5 bases at J, with 7 bases between the two ends. The CDR3 DNA reads as TGTGCCAGCAGCTTCATGGGAACCGGGGAGCTGTTTTTT. Translation: CASSFMGTGELFF.

The rearrangement uses TRBV27 and TRBJ2-3, with unresolved D. The CDR3 loop spans 14 amino acids. CDR1 MNHEY and CDR2 SMNVEV come from the germline V gene (reference sequence). Between the trimmed V and J ends, which lost 7 bases and 0 bases, there was a span of 11 bases. The CDR3 is CASMSGSSTDTQYF. Written as DNA, the CDR3 is TGTGCCAGCATGTCCGGTTCTAGCACAGATACGCAGTATTTT.

The rearrangement links TRBV19 to TRBJ2-1, with TRBD2 as a possible D gene (5 bases). There are 14 residues in the CDR3. V was cut by 2 bases and J by 6 bases, with 11 bases left in between. Germline CDR1 is LNHDA and CDR2 is SQIVND (reference sequence). This CDR3 is CASSILQGGNEQFF. In nucleotides, the CDR3 is TGTGCCAGTAGTATACTCCAAGGAGGCAATGAGCAGTTCTTC.

This clonotype was detected many times. This chain uses TRBV18 with TRBJ1-1; the D gene is possibly TRBD1 (6 bases). V was trimmed by 3 bases and J by 4 bases, leaving 12 bases between them. Germline loops: CDR1 KGHSH, CDR2 LQKENI. This CDR3 spans 14 amino acids. The CDR3 loop reads CASSPSGQGTEAFF. DNA of the CDR3: TGTGCCAGCTCACCTTCGGGACAAGGCACTGAAGCTTTCTTT. Variable domain in full (rest from reference TRBV18 and TRBJ1-1): NAGVMQNPRHLVRRRGQEARLRCSPMKGHSHVYWYRQLPEEGLKFMVYLQKENIIDESGMPKERFSAEFPKEGPSILRIQQVVRGDSAAYFCASSPSGQGTEAFFGQGTRLTVV.

J is TRBJ2-6 and V is TRBV6-5; D gene ambiguous. Trimming stripped 0 bases from V and 0 bases from J, with 12 bases between. CDR1 and CDR2 (germline): MNHEY, SVGAGI. This CDR3 region has 18 residues. The CDR3 nucleotides read TGTGCCAGCAGTTACTCGAAGCTCAGGCCCTCTGGGGCCAACGTCCTGACTTTC. Its protein is CASSYSKLRPSGANVLTF.

This clonotype came up a few times. V usage is TRBV4-3 and J usage is TRBJ2-4; 9 bases map to TRBD1. J lost 8 bases, V lost 1 base, and 0 bases had no gene match. This CDR3 spans 13 amino acids. CDR1 and CDR2 (germline): LGHNA, YSLEER. CDR3 residues: CASSQGQGDIQYF. The CDR3 DNA reads TGCGCCAGCAGCCAAGGACAGGGGGACATTCAGTACTTC.

The chain has TRBV6-5 and TRBJ2-3, with TRBD1 identical over 9 bases. Trimming cost V 2 bases and J 1 base; bases outside gene matches: 4. The V gene's germline CDR1 is MNHEY and CDR2 SVGAGI. The CDR3 extends over 16 amino acids. The CDR3 DNA reads as TGTGCCAGCAGTTACGGTCGACAGGGGGGCACAGATACGCAGTATTTT. Protein: CASSYGRQGGTDTQYF.